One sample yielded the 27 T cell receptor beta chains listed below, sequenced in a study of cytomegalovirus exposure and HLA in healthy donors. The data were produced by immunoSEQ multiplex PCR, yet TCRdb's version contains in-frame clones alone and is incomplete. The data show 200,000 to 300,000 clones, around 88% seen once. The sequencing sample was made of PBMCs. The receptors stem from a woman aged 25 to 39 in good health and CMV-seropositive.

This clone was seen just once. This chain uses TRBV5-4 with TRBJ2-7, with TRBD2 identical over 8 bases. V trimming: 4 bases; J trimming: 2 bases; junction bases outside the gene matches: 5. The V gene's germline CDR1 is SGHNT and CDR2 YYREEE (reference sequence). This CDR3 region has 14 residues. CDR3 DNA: TGTGCCAGCAGCCGGGGGGGCCCCCCCTACGAGCAGTACTTC. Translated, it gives CASSRGGPPYEQYF.

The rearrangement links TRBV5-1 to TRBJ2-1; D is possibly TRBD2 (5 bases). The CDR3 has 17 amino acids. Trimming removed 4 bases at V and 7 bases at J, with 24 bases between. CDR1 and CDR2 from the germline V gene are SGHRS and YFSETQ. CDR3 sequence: CASSIGLGSHRRNEQFF. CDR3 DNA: TGCGCCAGCAGCATAGGACTGGGTAGCCATAGGAGGAATGAGCAGTTCTTC. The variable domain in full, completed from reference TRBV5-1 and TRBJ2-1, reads KAGVTQTPRYLIKTRGQQVTLSCSPISGHRSVSWYQQTPGQGLQFLFEYFSETQRNKGNFPGRFSGRQFSNSRSEMNVSTLELGDSALYLCASSIGLGSHRRNEQFFGPGTRLTVL.

The CDR3 region is CASSTPRQGDTEAFF. CDR3 nucleotides: TGTGCCAGCAGTACCCCTCGACAGGGGGACACTGAAGCTTTCTTT. V and J are TRBV28 and TRBJ1-1; the match to TRBD1 covers 9 bases. Looked up from germline, CDR1 is MDHEN and CDR2 is SYDVKM. The CDR3 has 15 amino acids. Unmatched junction bases numbered 7, after V lost 5 bases and J lost 3 bases. Full variable domain (outside the CDR3, taken from reference TRBV28 and TRBJ1-1): DVKVTQSSRYLVKRTGEKVFLECVQDMDHENMFWYRQDPGLGLRLIYFSYDVKMKEKGDIPEGYSVSREKKERFSLILESASTNQTSMYLCASSTPRQGDTEAFFGQGTRLTVV.

The CDR3 bases are TGTGCCAGCTCACCCCTGCCCGGGGACACTGAAGCTTTCTTT. Residues: CASSPLPGDTEAFF. The chain is built from TRBV18 and TRBJ1-1; the D is unclear. V was shortened by 3 bases and J by 3 bases, with 11 bases between the two germline ends. The CDR3 totals 14 residues. Germline lookup yields CDR1 KGHSH and CDR2 LQKENI.

The CDR3 sequence: CASSLAGSDGYTF. CDR3 DNA: TGCGCCAGCAGCTTGGCCGGGTCGGATGGCTACACCTTC. The chain has TRBV5-1 and TRBJ1-2; D is unresolved. Trimming took 0 bases from V and 6 from J, leaving 9 bases between them. This CDR3 is 13 amino acids long. The germline V gene encodes CDR1 SGHRS and CDR2 YFSETQ.

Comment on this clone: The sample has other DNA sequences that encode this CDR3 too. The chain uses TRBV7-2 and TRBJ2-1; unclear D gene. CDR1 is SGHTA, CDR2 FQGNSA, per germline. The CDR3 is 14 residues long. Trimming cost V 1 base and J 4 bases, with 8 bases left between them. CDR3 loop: CASSLGPRYNEQFF. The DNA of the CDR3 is TGTGCCAGCAGCTTAGGTCCCAGATACAATGAGCAGTTCTTC.

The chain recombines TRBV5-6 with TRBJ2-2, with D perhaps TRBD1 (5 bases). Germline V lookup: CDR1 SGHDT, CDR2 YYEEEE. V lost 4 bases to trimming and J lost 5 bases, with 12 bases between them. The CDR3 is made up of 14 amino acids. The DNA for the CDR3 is TGTGCCAGCAGCGAACAGGAAGAAACCGGGGAGCTGTTTTTT. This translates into CASSEQEETGELFF. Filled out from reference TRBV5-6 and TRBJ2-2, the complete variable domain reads DAGVTQSPTHLIKTRGQQVTLRCSPKSGHDTVSWYQQALGQGPQFIFQYYEEEERQRGNFPDRFSGHQFPNYSSELNVNALLLGDSALYLCASSEQEETGELFFGEGSRLTVL.

In DNA form, the CDR3 reads TGCGCCAGCAGCTTGGAGGTTAGCTGGCAGGGGGGGCAGTACTTC. Translating it yields CASSLEVSWQGGQYF. The chain uses TRBV5-1 and TRBJ2-7, with D possibly being TRBD1 (7 bases). The CDR3 is 15 residues long. Germline values: CDR1 SGHRS, CDR2 YFSETQ. V dropped 0 bases and J dropped 9 bases, with 19 bases sitting between them.

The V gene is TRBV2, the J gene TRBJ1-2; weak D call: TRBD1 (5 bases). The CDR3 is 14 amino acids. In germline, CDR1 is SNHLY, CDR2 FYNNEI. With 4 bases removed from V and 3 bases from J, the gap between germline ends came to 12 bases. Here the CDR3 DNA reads TGTGCCAGCAGTGGACAGACACGCCACTATGGCTACACCTTC. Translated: CASSGQTRHYGYTF. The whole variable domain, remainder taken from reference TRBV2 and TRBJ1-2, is EPEVTQTPSHQVTQMGQEVILRCVPISNHLYFYWYRQILGQKVEFLVSFYNNEISEKSEIFDDQFSVERPDGSNFTLKIRSTKLEDSAMYFCASSGQTRHYGYTFGSGTRLTVV.

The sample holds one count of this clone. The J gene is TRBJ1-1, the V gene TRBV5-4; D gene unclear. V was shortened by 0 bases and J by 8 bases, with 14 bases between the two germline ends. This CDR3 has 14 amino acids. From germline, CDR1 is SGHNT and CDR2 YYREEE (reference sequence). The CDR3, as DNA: TGTGCCAGCAGCTTGGCCCCCAGCGCCACCGAAGCTTTCTTT. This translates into CASSLAPSATEAFF.

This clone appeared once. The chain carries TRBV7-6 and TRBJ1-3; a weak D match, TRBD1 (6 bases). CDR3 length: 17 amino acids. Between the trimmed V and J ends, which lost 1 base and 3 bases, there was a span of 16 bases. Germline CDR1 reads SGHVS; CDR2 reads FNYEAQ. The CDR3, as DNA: TGTGCCAGCAGCTTAGAGGGTCCAGGGGAGGGTGGAAACACCATATATTTT. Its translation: CASSLEGPGEGGNTIYF.

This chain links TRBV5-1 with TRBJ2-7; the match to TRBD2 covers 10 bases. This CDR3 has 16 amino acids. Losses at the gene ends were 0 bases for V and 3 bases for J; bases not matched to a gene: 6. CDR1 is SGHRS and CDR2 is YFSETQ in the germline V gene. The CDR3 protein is CASSLGVAGGNYEQYF. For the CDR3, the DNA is TGCGCCAGCAGCTTGGGTGTAGCGGGGGGAAACTACGAGCAGTACTTC.

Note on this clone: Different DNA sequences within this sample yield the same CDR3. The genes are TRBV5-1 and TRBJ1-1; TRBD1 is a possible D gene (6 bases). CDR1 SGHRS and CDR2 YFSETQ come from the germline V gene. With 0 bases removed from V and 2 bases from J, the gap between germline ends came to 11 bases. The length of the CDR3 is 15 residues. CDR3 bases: TGCGCCAGCAGCTTGGTGGGGGGGCCTAACACTGAAGCTTTCTTT. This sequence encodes CASSLVGGPNTEAFF.

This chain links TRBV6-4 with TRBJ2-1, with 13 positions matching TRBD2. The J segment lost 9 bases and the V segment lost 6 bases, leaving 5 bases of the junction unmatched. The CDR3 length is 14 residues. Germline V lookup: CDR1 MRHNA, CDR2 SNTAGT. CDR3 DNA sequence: TGTGCCAGCAGCCGACTAGCGGGAGGTACTGAGCAGTTCTTC. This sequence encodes CASSRLAGGTEQFF.

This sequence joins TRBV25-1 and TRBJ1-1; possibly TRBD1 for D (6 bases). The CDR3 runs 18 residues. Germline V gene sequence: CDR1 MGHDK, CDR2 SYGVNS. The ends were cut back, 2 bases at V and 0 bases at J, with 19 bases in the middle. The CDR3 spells CASSEGGQGSSMNTEAFF. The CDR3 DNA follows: TGTGCCAGCAGTGAAGGGGGCCAGGGGTCGAGCATGAACACTGAAGCTTTCTTT.

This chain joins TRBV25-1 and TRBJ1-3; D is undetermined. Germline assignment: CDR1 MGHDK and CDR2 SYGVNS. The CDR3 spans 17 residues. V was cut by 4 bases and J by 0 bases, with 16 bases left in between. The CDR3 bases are TGTGCCAGCAGTGGCACCTCTACAGTCTACTCTGGAAACACCATATATTTT. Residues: CASSGTSTVYSGNTIYF. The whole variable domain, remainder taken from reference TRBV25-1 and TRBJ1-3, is EADIYQTPRYLVIGTGKKITLECSQTMGHDKMYWYQQDPGMELHLIHYSYGVNSTEKGDLSSESTVSRIRTEHFPLTLESARPSHTSQYLCASSGTSTVYSGNTIYFGEGSWLTVV.

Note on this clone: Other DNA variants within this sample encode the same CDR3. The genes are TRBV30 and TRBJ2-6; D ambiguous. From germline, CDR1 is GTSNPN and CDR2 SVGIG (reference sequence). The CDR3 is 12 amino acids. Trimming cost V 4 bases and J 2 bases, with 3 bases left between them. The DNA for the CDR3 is TGTGCCTGGACCACTGGGGCCAACGTCCTGACTTTC. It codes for CAWTTGANVLTF.

The CDR3 bases are TGCAGCGGAGCGTCAGCCACCTACAATGAGCAGTTCTTC. Translating it yields CSGASATYNEQFF. The V call is TRBV29-1, the J call TRBJ2-1; D gene unclear. The CDR3 runs 13 residues. From germline, CDR1 is SQVTM and CDR2 ANQGSEA. V lost 7 bases and J lost 2, with 12 bases in between.

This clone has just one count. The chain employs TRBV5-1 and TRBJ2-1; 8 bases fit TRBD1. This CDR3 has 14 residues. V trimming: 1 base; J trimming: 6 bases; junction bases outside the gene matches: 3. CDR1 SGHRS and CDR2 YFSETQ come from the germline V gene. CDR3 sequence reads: CASSLNQGANEQFF. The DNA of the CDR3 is TGCGCCAGCAGCTTGAATCAGGGGGCCAATGAGCAGTTCTTC.

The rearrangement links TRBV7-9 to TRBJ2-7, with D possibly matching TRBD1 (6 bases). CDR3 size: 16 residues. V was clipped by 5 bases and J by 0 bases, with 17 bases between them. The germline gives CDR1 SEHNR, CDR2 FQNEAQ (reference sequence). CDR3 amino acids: CASSRILQGDSYEQYF. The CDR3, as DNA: TGTGCCAGCAGCCGCATCTTACAGGGAGACTCCTACGAGCAGTACTTC.

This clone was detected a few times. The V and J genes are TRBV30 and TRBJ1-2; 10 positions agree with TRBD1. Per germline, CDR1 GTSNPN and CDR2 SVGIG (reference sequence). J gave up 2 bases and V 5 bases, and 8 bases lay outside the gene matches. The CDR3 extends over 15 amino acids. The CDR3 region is CAWSPGQGINYGYTF. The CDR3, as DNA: TGTGCCTGGTCACCGGGACAGGGGATAAACTATGGCTACACCTTC.

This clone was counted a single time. CDR3 DNA: TGTGCCAGCAGTGTACGCGGGGAGCAGTACTTC. Its translation is CASSVRGEQYF. This chain joins TRBV25-1 and TRBJ2-7; D may be TRBD2 (5 bases). CDR3 length equals 11 residues. Per the germline V gene, CDR1 is MGHDK and CDR2 is SYGVNS. The V end lost 4 bases, the J end lost 7 bases, and 8 bases lay between the germline ends.

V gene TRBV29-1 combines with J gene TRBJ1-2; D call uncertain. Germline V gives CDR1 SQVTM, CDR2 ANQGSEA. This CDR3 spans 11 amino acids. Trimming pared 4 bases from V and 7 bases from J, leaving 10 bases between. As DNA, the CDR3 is TGCAGCGTTGCTGACTCGGGTGGCTACACCTTC. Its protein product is CSVADSGGYTF.

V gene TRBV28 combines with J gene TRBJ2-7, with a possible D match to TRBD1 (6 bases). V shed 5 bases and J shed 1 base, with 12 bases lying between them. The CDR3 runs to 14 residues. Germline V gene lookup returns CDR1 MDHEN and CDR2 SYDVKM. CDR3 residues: CASSPTGWSYEQYF. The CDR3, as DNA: TGTGCCAGCAGTCCAACAGGGTGGTCCTACGAGCAGTACTTC. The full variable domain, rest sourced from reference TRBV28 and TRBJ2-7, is DVKVTQSSRYLVKRTGEKVFLECVQDMDHENMFWYRQDPGLGLRLIYFSYDVKMKEKGDIPEGYSVSREKKERFSLILESASTNQTSMYLCASSPTGWSYEQYFGPGTRLTVT.

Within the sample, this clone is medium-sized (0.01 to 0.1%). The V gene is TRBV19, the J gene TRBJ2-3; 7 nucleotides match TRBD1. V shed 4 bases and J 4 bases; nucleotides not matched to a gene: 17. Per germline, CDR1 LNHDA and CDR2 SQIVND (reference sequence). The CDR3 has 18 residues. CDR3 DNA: TGTGCCAGTAGTAAACTGGAGACAGGGTATCGAGTCTCAGATACGCAGTATTTT. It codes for CASSKLETGYRVSDTQYF.

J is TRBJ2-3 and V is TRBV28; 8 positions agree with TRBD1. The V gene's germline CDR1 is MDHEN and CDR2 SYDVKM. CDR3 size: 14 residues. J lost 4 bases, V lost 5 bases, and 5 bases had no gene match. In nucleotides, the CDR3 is TGTGCCAGCAGTGGACAGGGTGGTGCAGATACGCAGTATTTT. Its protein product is CASSGQGGADTQYF.

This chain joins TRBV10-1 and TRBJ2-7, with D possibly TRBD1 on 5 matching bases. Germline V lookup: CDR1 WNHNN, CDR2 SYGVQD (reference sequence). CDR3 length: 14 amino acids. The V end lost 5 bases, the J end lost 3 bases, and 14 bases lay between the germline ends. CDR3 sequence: CASSPSIQGYEQYF. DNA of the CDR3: TGCGCCAGCAGTCCGTCCATCCAGGGCTACGAGCAGTACTTC.